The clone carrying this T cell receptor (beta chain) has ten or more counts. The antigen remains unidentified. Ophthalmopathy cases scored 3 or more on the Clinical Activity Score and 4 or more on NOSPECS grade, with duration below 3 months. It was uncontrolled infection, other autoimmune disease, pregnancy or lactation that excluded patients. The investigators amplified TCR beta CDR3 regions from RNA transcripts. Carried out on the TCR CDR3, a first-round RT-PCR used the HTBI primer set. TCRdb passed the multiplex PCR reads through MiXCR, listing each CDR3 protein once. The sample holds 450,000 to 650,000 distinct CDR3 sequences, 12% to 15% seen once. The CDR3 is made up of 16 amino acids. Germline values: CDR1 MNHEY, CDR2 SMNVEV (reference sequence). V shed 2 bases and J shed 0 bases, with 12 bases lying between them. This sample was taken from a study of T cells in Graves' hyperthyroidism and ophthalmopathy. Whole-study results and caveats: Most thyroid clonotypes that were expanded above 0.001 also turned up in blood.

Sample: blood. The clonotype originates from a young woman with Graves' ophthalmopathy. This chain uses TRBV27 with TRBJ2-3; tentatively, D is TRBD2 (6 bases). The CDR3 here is CASSLGGIPSTDTQYF. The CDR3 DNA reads TGTGCCAGCAGTTTAGGGGGGATCCCGAGCACAGATACGCAGTATTTT.